A selection of T cell receptor beta chains follows, all from one sample in a study of blood T cell repertoires in COVID-19. Sequencing was performed with immunoSEQ multiplex PCR; in TCRdb, only in-frame clones are kept and a portion is missing. Of 150,000 to 250,000 clones in the sample, around 81% were seen once. Sequencing was done on a sample of PBMCs or T cells enriched from blood (not recorded which). The receptor source for this set is a man aged 40-50 years who had recovered from COVID-19. CDR3s include the opening cysteine and the closing phenylalanine or tryptophan. The D gene is left open where the match is weak. Clone size is given for some rows only: seen once, a few or many times, or a class if the clone is expanded.

>-|-|TRBV3-1/TRBV3-2|TRBJ1-2
CASSQAENRVVGYTF
TGTGCCAGCAGCCAAGCAGAGAACAGGGTGGTTGGCTACACCTTC
>TRBD1|once|TRBV6-5|TRBJ1-5
CASSRTGGGQPQHF
TGTGCCAGCAGTCGGACAGGGGGCGGTCAGCCCCAGCATTTT
>TRBD1|-|TRBV2|TRBJ2-2
CASTWDRGLDGELFF
TGTGCCAGCACCTGGGACAGGGGGCTCGACGGGGAGCTGTTTTTT
>-|-|TRBV19|TRBJ1-1
CASSHGGGRANTEAFF
TGTGCCAGTAGTCATGGCGGGGGCAGGGCGAACACTGAAGCTTTCTTT
>TRBD1|-|TRBV2|TRBJ1-5
CASSPDRGNQPQHF
TGTGCCAGCAGCCCGGACAGGGGCAATCAGCCCCAGCATTTT
>-|-|TRBV18|TRBJ1-6
CASSPTDTPSSYNSPLHF
TGTGCCAGCTCACCGACCGACACCCCGAGCTCCTATAATTCACCCCTCCACTTT
>TRBD2|once|TRBV5-6|TRBJ2-5
CASSPGGPLWETQYF
TGTGCCAGCAGCCCGGGGGGGCCCCTGTGGGAGACCCAGTACTTC
>-|-|TRBV5-1|TRBJ1-2
CASSLAGRGGYTF
TGCGCCAGCAGCTTGGCGGGGAGAGGTGGCTACACCTTC
>-|-|TRBV15|TRBJ1-5
CATSSRGEGYQPQHF
TGTGCCACCAGCAGTCGAGGGGAGGGGTATCAGCCCCAGCATTTT
>-|-|TRBV27|TRBJ1-2
CASSFQAGVYGYTF
TGTGCCAGCAGTTTCCAAGCAGGGGTCTATGGCTACACCTTC
>TRBD1|once|TRBV18|TRBJ1-2
CASSPDRVGGYTF
TGTGCCAGCTCCCCCGACAGGGTAGGAGGCTACACCTTC
>-|-|TRBV11-2|TRBJ1-1
CASSLSQVNTEAFF
TGTGCCAGCAGCTTAAGCCAGGTGAACACTGAAGCTTTCTTT
>-|-|TRBV19|TRBJ1-5
CASSIRRENQPQHF
TGTGCCAGTAGTATCCGACGGGAAAATCAGCCCCAGCATTTT
>TRBD1|-|TRBV29-1|TRBJ1-2
CSATGQNYGYTF
TGCAGCGCCACGGGACAGAACTATGGCTACACCTTC
>-|-|TRBV15|TRBJ1-6
CATSRDFTGDDSPLHF
TGTGCCACCAGCAGAGATTTTACAGGTGACGATTCACCCCTCCACTTT
>-|-|TRBV5-1|TRBJ1-1
CASSLGNQGLETEAFF
TGCGCCAGCAGCTTGGGTAATCAGGGTCTCGAAACTGAAGCTTTCTTT
>TRBD1|-|TRBV29-1|TRBJ2-7
CSVDRTGGGYEQYF
TGCAGCGTTGACCGGACAGGGGGGGGCTACGAGCAGTACTTC
>-|-|TRBV24-1|TRBJ2-1
CATSDNRDTFGDEQFF
TGTGCCACCAGTGATAACCGGGACACGTTTGGAGATGAGCAGTTCTTC
>TRBD1|few|TRBV9|TRBJ1-3
CASSWSLGAGQDSGNTIYF
TGTGCCAGCTCCTGGTCGCTGGGTGCCGGACAGGACTCTGGAAACACCATATATTTT
>-|-|TRBV11-2|TRBJ2-7
CASSLSGLNYEQYF
TGTGCCAGCAGCTTATCCGGACTAAACTACGAGCAGTACTTC
>-|-|TRBV3-1/TRBV3-2|TRBJ2-5
CASSQGSSGAGETQYF
TGTGCCAGCAGCCAAGGGAGCAGCGGCGCGGGGGAGACCCAGTACTTC
>-|-|TRBV15|TRBJ2-2
CATSRALDRGELFF
TGTGCCACCAGCAGAGCGCTAGATCGCGGGGAGCTGTTTTTT
>TRBD2|once|TRBV7-3|TRBJ2-1
CASSLNSGGVQFF
TGTGCCAGCAGCTTAAATAGCGGGGGAGTGCAGTTCTTC
>TRBD1|-|TRBV12-5|TRBJ2-1
CASGPGTGGLNEQFF
TGTGCTAGTGGTCCCGGGACAGGGGGCCTCAATGAGCAGTTCTTC
>TRBD1|many|TRBV30|TRBJ1-5
CAWSTGGPWYLKPQHF
TGTGCCTGGAGTACAGGGGGCCCATGGTACCTAAAGCCCCAGCATTTT
>TRBD1|-|TRBV19|TRBJ1-5
CASSEGAYSNQPQHF
TGTGCCAGCTCGGAGGGGGCCTACTCCAATCAGCCCCAGCATTTT
>TRBD1|-|TRBV28|TRBJ1-1
CASSPFRDSVNTEAFF
TGTGCCAGCAGTCCCTTCCGGGACAGCGTGAACACTGAAGCTTTCTTT
>-|-|TRBV7-3|TRBJ1-1
CASRVGRNTEAFF
TGTGCCAGCAGGGTGGGGCGGAACACTGAAGCTTTCTTT
>TRBD2|-|TRBV10-3|TRBJ2-5
CAINTGTSPTETQYF
TGTGCCATCAACACCGGGACTAGCCCCACGGAGACCCAGTACTTC
>-|once|TRBV18|TRBJ1-6
CASSLPGRGSPLHF
TGTGCCAGCTCCCTCCCCGGACGAGGGTCACCCCTCCACTTT
>-|-|TRBV5-1|TRBJ2-1
CASSPMRGSEQFF
TGCGCCAGCAGCCCGATGAGAGGCAGTGAGCAGTTCTTC
>-|-|TRBV19|TRBJ1-3
CASSTLSENTIYF
TGTGCCAGTAGTACTCTCTCAGAAAACACCATATATTTT
>-|few|TRBV3-1/TRBV3-2|TRBJ1-2
CASSPTFPGTGYTF
TGTGCCAGCAGCCCGACCTTCCCCGGGACAGGCTACACCTTC
>TRBD1|-|TRBV19|TRBJ1-2
CASSTGTGALTNYGYTF
TGTGCCAGTAGCACCGGGACAGGGGCCTTAACTAACTATGGCTACACCTTC
>TRBD1|-|TRBV6-1|TRBJ1-2
CASSELDRGKVYGYTF
TGTGCCAGCAGTGAGTTGGACAGGGGCAAGGTCTATGGCTACACCTTC
>-|-|TRBV15|TRBJ1-4
CATSRDRTTAEKLFF
TGTGCCACCAGCAGAGATAGGACGACAGCTGAAAAACTGTTTTTT
>TRBD1|-|TRBV25-1|TRBJ1-6
CASSVTGTGFSYNSPLHF
TGTGCCAGCAGTGTTACCGGGACAGGGTTCTCCTATAATTCACCCCTCCACTTT
>TRBD1|once|TRBV10-3|TRBJ2-7
CAIGTGEAYEQYF
TGTGCCATCGGGACAGGGGAGGCCTACGAGCAGTACTTC
>-|-|TRBV6-2/TRBV6-3|TRBJ1-2
CASSRDRNYGYTF
TGTGCCAGCAGCCGTGACAGAAACTATGGCTACACCTTC
>-|-|TRBV7-2|TRBJ2-1
CASSLDTIAATYNEQFF
TGTGCCAGCAGCTTAGATACCATAGCGGCGACATACAATGAGCAGTTCTTC
>-|-|TRBV9|TRBJ2-6
CASSVGTNWGANVLTF
TGTGCCAGCAGCGTAGGGACAAATTGGGGGGCCAACGTCCTGACTTTC
>-|-|TRBV9|TRBJ1-5
CASSVEARPGQPQHF
TGTGCCAGCAGCGTAGAAGCGAGGCCGGGGCAGCCCCAGCATTTT
>-|many|TRBV28|TRBJ1-2
CASSPNVIGTTNYGYTF
TGTGCCAGCAGTCCAAACGTTATTGGAACTACTAACTATGGCTACACCTTC
>TRBD1|-|TRBV2|TRBJ1-4
CASRIDRGGEKLFF
TGTGCCAGCAGGATAGACAGGGGTGGGGAAAAACTGTTTTTT
>TRBD2|-|TRBV5-1|TRBJ2-1
CASSSGGTSYNEQFF
TGCGCCAGCAGCTCCGGGGGGACCTCCTACAATGAGCAGTTCTTC
>-|-|TRBV18|TRBJ1-2
CASSPNPIQGNLDGHTF
TGTGCCAGCTCACCCAACCCGATCCAGGGGAATTTGGATGGCCACACCTTC
>-|-|TRBV11-3|TRBJ1-1
CASSLGTDTEAFF
TGTGCCAGCAGCTTAGGGACTGACACTGAAGCTTTCTTT
>-|-|TRBV5-1|TRBJ1-3
CASKAGADSGNTIYF
TGCGCCAGCAAAGCAGGGGCCGACTCTGGAAACACCATATATTTT
>-|-|TRBV2|TRBJ2-3
CASSEWTATTTDTQYF
TGTGCCAGCAGTGAATGGACAGCTACCACCACAGATACGCAGTATTTT
>-|-|TRBV10-3|TRBJ1-2
CAISDPGGYTF
TGTGCCATCAGTGACCCCGGGGGCTACACCTTC
>-|-|TRBV6-1|TRBJ1-6
CASSKDGDRLFNFLHF
TGTGCCAGCAGTAAAGACGGAGACCGACTTTTTAATTTCCTCCACTTT
>-|-|TRBV27|TRBJ1-1
CASSLAFGLRNTEAFF
TGTGCCAGCAGTTTAGCATTCGGACTCAGAAACACTGAAGCTTTCTTT
>-|few|TRBV10-2|TRBJ1-5
CASSAQGEQPQHF
TGCGCCAGCAGTGCGCAGGGTGAACAGCCCCAGCATTTT